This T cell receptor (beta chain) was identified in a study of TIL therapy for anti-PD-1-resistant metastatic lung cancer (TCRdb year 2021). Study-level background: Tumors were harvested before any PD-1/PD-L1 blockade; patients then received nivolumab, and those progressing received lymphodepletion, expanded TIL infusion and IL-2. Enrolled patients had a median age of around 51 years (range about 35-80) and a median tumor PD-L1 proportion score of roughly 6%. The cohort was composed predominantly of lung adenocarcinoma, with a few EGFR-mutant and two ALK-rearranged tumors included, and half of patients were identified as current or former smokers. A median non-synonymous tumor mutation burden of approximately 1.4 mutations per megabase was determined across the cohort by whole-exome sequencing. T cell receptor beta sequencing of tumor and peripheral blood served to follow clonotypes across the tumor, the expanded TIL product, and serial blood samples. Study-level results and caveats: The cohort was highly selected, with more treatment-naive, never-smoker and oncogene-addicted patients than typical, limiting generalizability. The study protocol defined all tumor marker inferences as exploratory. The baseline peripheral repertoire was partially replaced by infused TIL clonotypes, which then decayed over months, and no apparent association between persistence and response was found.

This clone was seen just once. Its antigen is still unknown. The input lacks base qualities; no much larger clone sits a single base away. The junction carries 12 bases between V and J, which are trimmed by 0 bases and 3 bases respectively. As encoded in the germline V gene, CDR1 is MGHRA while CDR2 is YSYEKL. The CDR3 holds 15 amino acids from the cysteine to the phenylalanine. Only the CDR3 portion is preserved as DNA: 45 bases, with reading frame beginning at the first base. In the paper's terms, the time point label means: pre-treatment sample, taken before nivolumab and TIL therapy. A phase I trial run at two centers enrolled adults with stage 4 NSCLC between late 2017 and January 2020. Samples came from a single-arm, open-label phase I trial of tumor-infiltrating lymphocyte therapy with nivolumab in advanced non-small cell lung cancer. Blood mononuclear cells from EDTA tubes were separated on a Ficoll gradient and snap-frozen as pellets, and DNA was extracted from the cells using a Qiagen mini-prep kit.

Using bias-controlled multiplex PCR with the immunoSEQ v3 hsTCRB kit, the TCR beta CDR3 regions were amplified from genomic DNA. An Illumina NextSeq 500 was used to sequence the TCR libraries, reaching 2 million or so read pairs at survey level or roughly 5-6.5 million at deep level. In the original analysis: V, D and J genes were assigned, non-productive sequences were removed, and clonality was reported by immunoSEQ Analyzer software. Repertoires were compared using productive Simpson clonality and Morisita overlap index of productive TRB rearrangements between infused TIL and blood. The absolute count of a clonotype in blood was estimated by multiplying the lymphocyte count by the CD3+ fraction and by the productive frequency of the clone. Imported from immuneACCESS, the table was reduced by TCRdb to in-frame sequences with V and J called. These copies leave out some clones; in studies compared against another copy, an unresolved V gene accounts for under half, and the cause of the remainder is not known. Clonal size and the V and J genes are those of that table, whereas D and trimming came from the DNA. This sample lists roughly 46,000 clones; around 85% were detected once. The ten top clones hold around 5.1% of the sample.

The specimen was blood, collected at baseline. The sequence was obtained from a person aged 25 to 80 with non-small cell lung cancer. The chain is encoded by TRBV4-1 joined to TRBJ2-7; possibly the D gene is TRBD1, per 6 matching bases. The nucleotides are TGCGCCAGCAGCCAAGATAGGGCAGGGGTCTACGAGCAGTACTTC. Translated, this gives CASSQDRAGVYEQYF.